This entry is about one T cell receptor beta chain. The data derive from a study of blood T cells in healthy people across ages. A second about 6 to 12 cycle PCR used barcoded and J-beta primers. TCRdb reprocessed the 5' RACE reads with MiXCR, giving one entry per CDR3 protein. This table holds under 1,000,000 distinct CDR3 sequences, 46% found once. CDR1 and CDR2 (germline): SQVTM, ANQGSEA. The V gene end was trimmed by 8 bases and the J gene end by 5 bases; junction bases not matched to a gene: 13. This CDR3 comprises 15 residues. The clonotype originates from an elderly man in good health. The V call is TRBV29-1, the J call TRBJ2-3; 10 bases match TRBD2. Sequenced material: blood. CDR3: CSQKEKREGGDTQYF. Written as DNA, the CDR3 is TGCAGCCAAAAAGAGAAGCGGGAGGGTGGAGATACGCAGTATTTT.